What follows are 2 T cell receptor beta chains derived from one specimen sequenced in a study of blood T cell repertoires in COVID-19. Sequencing used immunoSEQ multiplex PCR; TCRdb keeps in-frame clones, though not all of them. The data hold more than 200,000 clones, with around four fifths observed a single time. The specimen sequenced was peripheral blood. Receptors were obtained from a woman in her 50s with acute or convalescent COVID-19.

V usage is TRBV5-1 and J usage is TRBJ2-2, with 8 bases matching TRBD2. The CDR3 is made up of 15 amino acids. V lost 5 bases and J lost 6; bases outside the gene matches: 9. The V gene's germline CDR1 is SGHRS and CDR2 YFSETQ. The CDR3 DNA sequence: TGCGCCAGCAGGCTGGACCCGGGAGGGGCCGGGGAGCTGTTTTTT. Its translation is CASRLDPGGAGELFF. Full variable domain (outside the CDR3, taken from reference TRBV5-1 and TRBJ2-2): KAGVTQTPRYLIKTRGQQVTLSCSPISGHRSVSWYQQTPGQGLQFLFEYFSETQRNKGNFPGRFSGRQFSNSRSEMNVSTLELGDSALYLCASRLDPGGAGELFFGEGSRLTVL.

The chain uses TRBV9 and TRBJ2-1, with D unclear. The germline V and J ends were trimmed by 4 bases and 5 bases, with 13 bases remaining between them. From germline, CDR1 is SGDLS and CDR2 YYNGEE. The CDR3 loop spans 14 amino acids. CDR3 sequence: CASSFRLLDNEQFF. The DNA of the CDR3 is TGTGCCAGCAGCTTCCGACTCCTTGACAATGAGCAGTTCTTC.